Each of the 29 T cell receptor beta chains below was sequenced from the same sample in a study of blood T cell repertoires in COVID-19. Generated by immunoSEQ multiplex PCR, the TCRdb table keeps only in-frame clones and is missing some. This repertoire shows approximately 230,000 clones, around 84% found once; its top ten account for 15% to 20%. Sequencing was performed on peripheral blood. These receptors were taken from a man aged 25-40 years with active or convalescent COVID-19.

This chain joins TRBV28 and TRBJ2-3; D gene ambiguous. The germline V gene encodes CDR1 MDHEN and CDR2 SYDVKM. With 6 bases removed from V and 1 base from J, the gap between germline ends came to 8 bases. The CDR3 sequence is 13 residues long. The CDR3 sequence: CASRPGGTDTQYF. The CDR3 coding sequence is TGTGCCAGCAGGCCAGGTGGCACAGATACGCAGTATTTT.

The genes are TRBV28 and TRBJ2-5; 10 nucleotides match TRBD2. The CDR3 is 16 residues long. Germline loops: CDR1 MDHEN, CDR2 SYDVKM. With V trimmed by 2 bases and J by 2 bases, 5 bases remained unmatched. CDR3 nucleotides: TGTGCCAGCAGTTTAACTAGGACTAGCGGACAAGAGACCCAGTACTTC. Translation: CASSLTRTSGQETQYF.

This chain links TRBV4-3 with TRBJ2-1; the match to TRBD1 covers 7 bases. The CDR3 extends over 16 amino acids. The trim removed 4 bases at V and 4 bases at J, leaving 10 bases unmatched. The V gene's germline CDR1 is LGHNA and CDR2 YSLEER. The CDR3 DNA sequence: TGCGCCAGCAGCCTGGCCTGGGGACAGAGTTACAATGAGCAGTTCTTC. Protein product: CASSLAWGQSYNEQFF.

This chain joins TRBV27 and TRBJ2-7, with D perhaps matching TRBD2 (6 bases). The germline gives CDR1 MNHEY, CDR2 SMNVEV (reference sequence). This CDR3 comprises 14 residues. Trimming stripped 6 bases from V and 4 bases from J, with 16 bases between. Here the CDR3 DNA reads TGTGCCAGCAGCTCCGGAGGGATATTGTACGAGCAGTACTTC. Protein product: CASSSGGILYEQYF.

This chain links TRBV2 with TRBJ2-7; D is undetermined. Trimming left V 0 bases short and J 6 bases short, with 9 bases between. Germline CDR1 and CDR2: SNHLY and FYNNEI. The CDR3 covers 13 residues. Here the CDR3 DNA reads TGTGCCAGCAGTGAAGCTCGCAGTGCCGAGCAGTACTTC. The encoded protein is CASSEARSAEQYF.

For this clone: This sample also contains other DNA sequences that code for the same CDR3. The chain employs TRBV11-2 and TRBJ2-1; D is possibly TRBD1 (6 bases). Between the trimmed V and J ends, which lost 6 bases and 5 bases, there was a span of 8 bases. Germline lookup yields CDR1 SGHAT and CDR2 FQNNGV. CDR3 length: 12 amino acids. The CDR3 is CASSPGDNEQFF. The CDR3, as DNA: TGTGCCAGCAGTCCAGGGGACAATGAGCAGTTCTTC. The entire variable domain, with the rest obtained from reference TRBV11-2 and TRBJ2-1, is as follows: EAGVAQSPRYKIIEKRQSVAFWCNPISGHATLYWYQQILGQGPKLLIQFQNNGVVDDSQLPKDRFSAERLKGVDSTLKIQPAKLEDSAVYLCASSPGDNEQFFGPGTRLTVL.

The rearrangement uses TRBV12-3 or TRBV12-4 and TRBJ2-5; the D is unclear. Deletions cut 1 base from V and 3 bases from J, with 6 bases between. The CDR3 runs to 13 residues. CDR3 sequence (DNA): TGTGCCAGCAGTTTAGAGCCTAAAGAGACCCAGTACTTC. The encoded protein is CASSLEPKETQYF.

The V and J genes are TRBV2 and TRBJ2-3; 7 bases fit TRBD2. V was pared by 0 bases and J by 6 bases, with 9 bases of the junction left unmatched. CDR1 and CDR2 from the germline V gene are SNHLY and FYNNEI. CDR3 size: 16 residues. CDR3 nucleotides: TGTGCCAGCAGTGAAGCTGAGGGGACTACGAGGGATACGCAGTATTTT. It specifies CASSEAEGTTRDTQYF.

V usage is TRBV5-5 and J usage is TRBJ2-2, with 8 positions matching TRBD1. The ends lost 6 bases at V and 3 bases at J; junction bases unmatched: 10. The CDR3 sequence is 16 residues long. Looked up from germline, CDR1 is SGHKS and CDR2 is YYEKEE (reference sequence). CDR3 loop: CASTPRGQGYTGELFF. In DNA, the CDR3 is TGTGCCAGCACCCCTAGAGGACAGGGATACACCGGGGAGCTGTTTTTT.

The chain recombines TRBV19 with TRBJ1-2; possibly TRBD1 for D (6 bases). The CDR3 covers 14 residues. V lost 7 bases to trimming and J lost 8 bases, with 20 bases between them. CDR1 is LNHDA and CDR2 is SQIVND in the germline V gene (reference sequence). CDR3 DNA sequence: TGTGCCAGTAACACACCCGGGGGGGCAGGCGGCTACACCTTC. Translation: CASNTPGGAGGYTF.

The chain combines TRBV5-6 with TRBJ1-2; D may be TRBD1 (5 bases). V lost 3 bases, J lost 6 bases, and 18 bases lay in between. The germline V gene encodes CDR1 SGHDT and CDR2 YYEEEE. The CDR3 extends over 15 amino acids. The CDR3 bases are TGTGCCAGCAGCTCTATTTTCCGGGACTCCCATGGCTACACCTTC. This codes for CASSSIFRDSHGYTF.

The rearrangement uses TRBV6-6 and TRBJ2-2, with 10 bases matching TRBD2. CDR1 and CDR2 (germline): MNHNY, SVGAGI (reference sequence). After removal of 5 bases from V and 4 bases from J, the junction contained 7 bases not matched to a gene. This CDR3 contains 16 residues. CDR3 nucleotide sequence: TGTGCCAGCAGTGGGTCTAGCGGGAGCGTCACCGGGGAGCTGTTTTTT. Protein sequence: CASSGSSGSVTGELFF.

V gene TRBV9 combines with J gene TRBJ2-1; the D gene is possibly TRBD2 (7 bases). The CDR3 consists of 15 residues. Trimming stripped 3 bases from V and 0 bases from J, with 10 bases between. Germline-derived CDR1 and CDR2 are SGDLS and YYNGEE. The CDR3 DNA follows: TGTGCCAGCAGCGAAGGGGGGGGCTCCTACAATGAGCAGTTCTTC. Its protein is CASSEGGGSYNEQFF.

This chain uses TRBV12-3 or TRBV12-4 with TRBJ1-2; D unclear. Trimming stripped 4 bases from V and 4 bases from J, with 10 bases between. CDR3 length: 13 residues. CDR3 sequence: CASSSRPAYGYTF. The CDR3 DNA follows: TGTGCCAGCAGTTCTAGGCCGGCCTATGGCTACACCTTC.

As for this clone: This sample also contains other DNA sequences that code for the same CDR3. This rearrangement joins TRBV30 to TRBJ2-7; D remains ambiguous. The V end was cut by 0 bases, the J end by 4 bases, with 7 bases between. The CDR3 runs to 12 residues. Germline V gene data show CDR1 as GTSNPN and CDR2 as SVGIG (reference sequence). CDR3 sequence reads: CAWSVVGYEQYF. The CDR3, as DNA: TGTGCCTGGAGTGTGGTCGGGTACGAGCAGTACTTC.

In this sample, this clone turned up once. This chain joins TRBV6-4 and TRBJ2-3; 7 bases are a match to TRBD2. CDR1 and CDR2 (germline): MRHNA, SNTAGT. The CDR3 runs 17 residues. Trimming at V came to 3 bases and at J to 2 bases, leaving 11 bases not matched to a gene. CDR3: CASSDRFPGLHTDTQYF. The DNA of the CDR3 is TGTGCCAGCAGTGATAGATTCCCGGGACTACACACAGATACGCAGTATTTT.

The chain uses TRBV18 and TRBJ2-7, with no clear D. Trimming removed 2 bases at V and 5 bases at J, with 10 bases between. Germline values: CDR1 KGHSH, CDR2 LQKENI. There are 13 residues in the CDR3. The CDR3, as DNA: TGTGCCAGCTCACCATCGGGTGGTGACGAGCAGTACTTC. It translates to CASSPSGGDEQYF.

The chain is built from TRBV11-2 and TRBJ1-2, with TRBD1 matching 10 bases. The V segment lost 8 bases and the J segment 7 bases; nucleotides outside the gene matches: 7. Germline loops: CDR1 SGHAT, CDR2 FQNNGV. The CDR3 is made up of 13 amino acids. CDR3: CASRDRGGIGYTF. The DNA of the CDR3 is TGTGCCAGCCGGGACAGGGGAGGGATTGGCTACACCTTC.

The chain has TRBV29-1 and TRBJ2-7, with D possibly matching TRBD2 (6 bases). From germline, CDR1 is SQVTM and CDR2 ANQGSEA. The CDR3 extends over 14 amino acids. Trimming took 4 bases from V and 2 from J, leaving 15 bases between them. As DNA, the CDR3 is TGCAGCGTTGGTTCGGCGGGACCAACCTACGAGCAGTACTTC. This gives the protein CSVGSAGPTYEQYF.

This sequence joins TRBV19 and TRBJ1-1; the match to TRBD1 covers 9 bases. The length of the CDR3 is 14 residues. The ends lost 3 bases at V and 1 base at J; junction bases unmatched: 0. Germline CDR1 reads LNHDA; CDR2 reads SQIVND (reference sequence). Here the CDR3 DNA reads TGTGCCAGTAGTATGGACAGGGGGAACACTGAAGCTTTCTTT. Amino acid sequence: CASSMDRGNTEAFF.

The V call is TRBV7-9, the J call TRBJ1-3, with 12 bases aligning to TRBD1. Germline V gives CDR1 SEHNR, CDR2 FQNEAQ (reference sequence). The junction had 10 bases not matched to a gene; V was cut back by 4 bases and J by 0 bases. CDR3 length: 19 amino acids. The CDR3 reads CASSSLRDRGHHSGNTIYF. The CDR3 DNA is TGTGCCAGCAGCTCCCTCCGGGACAGGGGGCATCACTCTGGAAACACCATATATTTT.

V gene TRBV6-5 combines with J gene TRBJ2-3; D remains unclear. Germline V gives CDR1 MNHEY, CDR2 SVGAGI. Between the trimmed V and J ends, which lost 0 bases and 2 bases, there was a span of 9 bases. This CDR3 region has 15 residues. The CDR3 region is CASSYSVAVTDTQYF. DNA of the CDR3: TGTGCCAGCAGTTACTCGGTAGCCGTCACAGATACGCAGTATTTT.

The genes are TRBV7-2 and TRBJ1-2; TRBD1 is a possible D gene (5 bases). The length of the CDR3 is 15 residues. CDR1 and CDR2 from the germline V gene are SGHTA and FQGNSA. V was cut by 1 base and J by 4 bases, with 13 bases left in between. CDR3 nucleotides: TGTGCCAGCAGCTTAGACCCAGGGCACGGCTATGGCTACACCTTC. Protein sequence: CASSLDPGHGYGYTF. Full variable domain (remainder filled in from reference TRBV7-2 and TRBJ1-2): GAGVSQSPSNKVTEKGKDVELRCDPISGHTALYWYRQSLGQGLEFLIYFQGNSAPDKSGLPSDRFSAERTGGSVSTLTIQRTQQEDSAVYLCASSLDPGHGYGYTFGSGTRLTVV.

This chain joins TRBV6-6 and TRBJ2-3, with D tentatively TRBD2 (7 bases). Germline V gene sequence: CDR1 MNHNY, CDR2 SVGAGI (reference sequence). V was shortened by 6 bases and J by 1 base, with 17 bases between the two germline ends. This CDR3 contains 16 residues. CDR3 in amino acids: CASSPGVRGRTDTQYF. CDR3 coding DNA: TGTGCCAGCAGCCCCGGGGTGCGGGGGCGCACAGATACGCAGTATTTT.

This chain uses TRBV5-1 with TRBJ2-1, with TRBD1 matching 12 bases. The CDR3 is 20 amino acids. The V gene end was trimmed by 0 bases and the J gene end by 4 bases; junction bases not matched to a gene: 14. From germline, CDR1 is SGHRS and CDR2 YFSETQ. CDR3: CASSLAHLTGTGGLYNEQFF. The CDR3 region has the DNA TGCGCCAGCAGCTTGGCCCACCTAACCGGGACAGGGGGCCTTTACAATGAGCAGTTCTTC.

This chain joins TRBV11-2 and TRBJ2-1; 10 bases align to TRBD2. From germline, CDR1 is SGHAT and CDR2 FQNNGV. The CDR3 loop spans 16 amino acids. V shed 1 base, J shed 7 bases, and the junction held 7 bases outside the gene matches. DNA of the CDR3: TGTGCCAGCAGCTTAGTCCCAGCGGGGGGGGTTAATGAGCAGTTCTTC. This codes for CASSLVPAGGVNEQFF.

The chain is built from TRBV7-8 and TRBJ2-1; possibly TRBD1 for D (7 bases). V lost 5 bases to trimming and J lost 1 base, with 15 bases between them. Germline-derived CDR1 and CDR2 are SGHVS and FQNEAQ. The CDR3 consists of 16 residues. The CDR3 loop is CASSQRPGGSYNEQFF. As DNA, the CDR3 is TGTGCCAGCAGCCAACGACCAGGGGGGTCCTACAATGAGCAGTTCTTC.

The chain employs TRBV7-6 and TRBJ2-1; TRBD2 matches at 15 bases. The CDR3 has 16 residues. Losses at the gene ends were 5 bases for V and 12 bases for J; bases not matched to a gene: 11. From germline, CDR1 is SGHVS and CDR2 FNYEAQ. CDR3: CASSNNGLAGGNRQFF. The CDR3 nucleotides are TGTGCCAGCAGCAACAATGGACTAGCGGGGGGGAATCGGCAGTTCTTC.

V and J are TRBV2 and TRBJ1-5; 7 bases are shared with TRBD1. CDR1 and CDR2 (germline): SNHLY, FYNNEI. The CDR3 covers 13 residues. J lost 3 bases, V lost 6 bases, and 2 bases had no gene match. The CDR3 nucleotides read TGTGCCAGCAGGGGACAGATCAATCAGCCCCAGCATTTT. Translated, it gives CASRGQINQPQHF.